What follows describes a single T cell receptor beta chain. Original analysis: For nucleated cells, counts were estimated from reference gene primer amplification. Clones were sequenced by immunoSEQ multiplex PCR, and TCRdb holds only the in-frame ones, with some missing. The DNA was the basis for D and trimming; V, J and clone size are from that table. In the table there are approximately 230,000 clones, about nine tenths of which are singletons. The CDR3 extends over 16 amino acids. V gave up 4 bases and J gave up 2 bases, with 16 bases separating them. Germline V gives CDR1 LNHDA, CDR2 SQIVND (reference sequence). The sample originates from a study of blood T cell repertoires in COVID-19. At the level of the study: The samples span acute and convalescent COVID-19 from the United States, Italy and Spain. T cells, B-cell-depleted T cells, or PBMCs provided the cDNA or gDNA that served as material.

This TCR came from a man aged 25-40 years who had recovered from COVID-19. The chain combines TRBV19 with TRBJ2-3, with D hard to call. The sample comprised peripheral blood. The CDR3 spells CASSTLIVGVTDTQYF. The CDR3 DNA is TGTGCCAGTAGTACTCTGATAGTAGGAGTCACAGATACGCAGTATTTT.